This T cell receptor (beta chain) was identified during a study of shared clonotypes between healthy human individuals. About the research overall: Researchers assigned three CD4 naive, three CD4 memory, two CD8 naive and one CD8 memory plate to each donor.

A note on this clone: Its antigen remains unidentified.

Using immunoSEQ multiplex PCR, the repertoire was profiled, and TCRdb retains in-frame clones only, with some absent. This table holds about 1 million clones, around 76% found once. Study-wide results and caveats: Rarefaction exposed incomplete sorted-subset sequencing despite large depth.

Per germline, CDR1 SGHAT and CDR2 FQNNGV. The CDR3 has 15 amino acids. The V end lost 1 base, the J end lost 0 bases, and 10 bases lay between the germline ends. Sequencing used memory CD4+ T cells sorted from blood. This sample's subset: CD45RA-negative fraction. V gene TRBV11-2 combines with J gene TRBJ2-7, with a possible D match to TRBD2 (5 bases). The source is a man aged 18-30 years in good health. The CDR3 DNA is TGTGCCAGCAGCTTAGGAGAGGGTAACTCCTACGAGCAGTACTTC. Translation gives CASSLGEGNSYEQYF.